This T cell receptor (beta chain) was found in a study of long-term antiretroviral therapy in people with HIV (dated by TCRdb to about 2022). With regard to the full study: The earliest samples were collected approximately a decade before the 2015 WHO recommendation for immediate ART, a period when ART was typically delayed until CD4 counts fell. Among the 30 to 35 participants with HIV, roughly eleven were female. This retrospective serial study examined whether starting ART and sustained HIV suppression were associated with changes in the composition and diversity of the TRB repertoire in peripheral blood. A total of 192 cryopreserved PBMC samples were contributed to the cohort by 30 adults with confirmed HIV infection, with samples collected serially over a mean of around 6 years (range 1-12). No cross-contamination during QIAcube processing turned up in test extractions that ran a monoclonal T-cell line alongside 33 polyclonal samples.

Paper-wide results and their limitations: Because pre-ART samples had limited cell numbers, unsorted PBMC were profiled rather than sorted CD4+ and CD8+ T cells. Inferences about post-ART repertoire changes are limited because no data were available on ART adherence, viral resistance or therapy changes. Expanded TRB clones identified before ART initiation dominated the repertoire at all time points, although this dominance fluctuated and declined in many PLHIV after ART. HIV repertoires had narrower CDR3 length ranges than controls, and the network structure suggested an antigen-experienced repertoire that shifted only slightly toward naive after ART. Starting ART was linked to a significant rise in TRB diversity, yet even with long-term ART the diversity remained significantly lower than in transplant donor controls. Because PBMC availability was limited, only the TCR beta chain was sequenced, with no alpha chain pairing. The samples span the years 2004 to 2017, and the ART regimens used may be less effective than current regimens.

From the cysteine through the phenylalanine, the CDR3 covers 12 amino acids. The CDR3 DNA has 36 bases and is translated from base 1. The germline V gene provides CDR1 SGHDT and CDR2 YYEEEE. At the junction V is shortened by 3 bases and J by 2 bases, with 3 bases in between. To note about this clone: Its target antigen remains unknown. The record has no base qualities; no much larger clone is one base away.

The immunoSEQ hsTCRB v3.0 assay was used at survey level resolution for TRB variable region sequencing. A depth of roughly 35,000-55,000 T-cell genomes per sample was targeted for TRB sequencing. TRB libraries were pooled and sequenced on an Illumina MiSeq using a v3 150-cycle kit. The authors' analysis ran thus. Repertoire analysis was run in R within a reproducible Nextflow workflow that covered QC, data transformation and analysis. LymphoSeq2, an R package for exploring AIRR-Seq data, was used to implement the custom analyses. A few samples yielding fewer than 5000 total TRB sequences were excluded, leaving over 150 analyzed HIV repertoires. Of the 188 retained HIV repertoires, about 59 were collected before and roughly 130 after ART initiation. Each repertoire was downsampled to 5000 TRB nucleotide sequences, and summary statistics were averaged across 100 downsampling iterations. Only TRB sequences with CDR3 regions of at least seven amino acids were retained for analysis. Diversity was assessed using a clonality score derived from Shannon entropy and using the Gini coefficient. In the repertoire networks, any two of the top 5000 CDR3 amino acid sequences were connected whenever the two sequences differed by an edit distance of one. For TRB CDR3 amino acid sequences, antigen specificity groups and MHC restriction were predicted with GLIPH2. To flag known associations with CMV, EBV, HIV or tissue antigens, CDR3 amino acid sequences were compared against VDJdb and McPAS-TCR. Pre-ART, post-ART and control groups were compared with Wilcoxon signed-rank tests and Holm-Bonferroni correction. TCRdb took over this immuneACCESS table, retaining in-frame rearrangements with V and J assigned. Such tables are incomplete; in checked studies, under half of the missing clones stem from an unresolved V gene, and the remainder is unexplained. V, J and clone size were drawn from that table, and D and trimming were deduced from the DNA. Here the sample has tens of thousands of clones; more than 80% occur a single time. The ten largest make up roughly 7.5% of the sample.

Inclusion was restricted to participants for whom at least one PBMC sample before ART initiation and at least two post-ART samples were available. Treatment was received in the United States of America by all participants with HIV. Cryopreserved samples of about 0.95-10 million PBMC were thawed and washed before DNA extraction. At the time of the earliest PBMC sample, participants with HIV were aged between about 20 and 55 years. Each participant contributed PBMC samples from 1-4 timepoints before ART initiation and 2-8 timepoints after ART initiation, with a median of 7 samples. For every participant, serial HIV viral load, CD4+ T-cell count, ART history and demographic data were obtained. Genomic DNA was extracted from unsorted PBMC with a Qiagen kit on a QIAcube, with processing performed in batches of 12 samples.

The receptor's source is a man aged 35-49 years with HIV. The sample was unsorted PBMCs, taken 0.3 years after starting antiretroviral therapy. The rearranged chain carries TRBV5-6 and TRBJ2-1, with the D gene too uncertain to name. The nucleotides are TGTGCCAGCAGCTCAACCTACAATGAGCAGTTCTTC. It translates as CASSSTYNEQFF.